Listed below are T cell receptor beta chains from one sample, sequenced in a study of blood T cell repertoires in COVID-19. The assay was immunoSEQ multiplex PCR, and TCRdb's table has in-frame clones only and misses some. Of roughly 250,000 clones in the sample, about 83% were seen once. The sequenced material came from peripheral blood. The source of these receptors is a human donor in a cohort sampled during active COVID-19. Each CDR3 is given with its conserved first and last residue. The order of the fields is J gene, V gene, clone size, D gene, CDR3 protein, CDR3 DNA. D genes are given only for firm matches. The listing skips clone size in some rows; elsewhere it reads once, few, many or a size class.

J: TRBJ2-7
V: TRBV19
size: .
D: .
CDR3: CASSILTGAYEQYF
DNA: TGTGCCAGTAGTATACTCACGGGGGCCTACGAGCAGTACTTC

J: TRBJ2-2
V: TRBV7-2
size: few
D: .
CDR3: CASSLILRTGELFF
DNA: TGTGCCAGCAGCTTAATCTTGAGAACCGGGGAGCTGTTTTTT

J: TRBJ2-7
V: TRBV28
size: .
D: TRBD1
CDR3: CASSGQGARFGEQYF
DNA: TGTGCCAGCAGTGGACAGGGGGCGCGATTTGGCGAGCAGTACTTC

J: TRBJ1-1
V: TRBV6-5
size: few
D: .
CDR3: CASSSYRDKDTEAFF
DNA: TGTGCCAGCAGTTCGTACCGGGACAAGGACACTGAAGCTTTCTTT

J: TRBJ2-5
V: TRBV10-1
size: few
D: TRBD1
CDR3: CASSDRQGKETQYF
DNA: TGCGCCAGCAGTGATCGACAGGGTAAAGAGACCCAGTACTTC

J: TRBJ1-6
V: TRBV10-3
size: .
D: .
CDR3: CAISESPGDRSPLHF
DNA: TGTGCCATCAGTGAGTCCCCGGGGGATCGGTCACCCCTCCACTTT

J: TRBJ2-1
V: TRBV7-9
size: .
D: .
CDR3: CASSLPSYNEQFF
DNA: TGTGCCAGCAGCTTACCCTCGTACAATGAGCAGTTCTTC

J: TRBJ2-7
V: TRBV5-1
size: .
D: TRBD1
CDR3: CASSFNPGTGAYEQYF
DNA: TGCGCCAGCAGCTTCAATCCCGGGACAGGGGCCTACGAGCAGTACTTC

J: TRBJ1-2
V: TRBV13
size: .
D: TRBD1
CDR3: CASSPLSGTGLYGYTF
DNA: TGTGCCAGCAGCCCTCTATCCGGGACAGGGCTCTATGGCTACACCTTC

J: TRBJ1-5
V: TRBV5-6
size: .
D: TRBD1
CDR3: CASSFPGGGQPQHF
DNA: TGTGCCAGCAGCTTCCCAGGGGGCGGTCAGCCCCAGCATTTT

J: TRBJ1-5
V: TRBV7-2
size: once
D: .
CDR3: CASSAGFNQPQHF
DNA: TGTGCCAGCAGCGCAGGATTCAATCAGCCCCAGCATTTT

J: TRBJ2-1
V: TRBV18
size: few
D: .
CDR3: CASSPQQVGEQFF
DNA: TGTGCCAGCTCACCGCAACAGGTTGGTGAGCAGTTCTTC

J: TRBJ2-7
V: TRBV30
size: .
D: TRBD2
CDR3: CAWSSESGGFSYEQYF
DNA: TGTGCCTGGAGTTCGGAAAGCGGGGGGTTCTCCTACGAGCAGTACTTC

J: TRBJ1-1
V: TRBV5-6
size: .
D: TRBD1
CDR3: CASSWTGGNTEAFF
DNA: TGTGCCAGCAGCTGGACAGGGGGGAACACTGAAGCTTTCTTT

J: TRBJ2-3
V: TRBV5-1
size: .
D: .
CDR3: CASTLAGSSSTDTQYF
DNA: TGCGCCAGCACCTTGGCAGGATCATCTAGCACAGATACGCAGTATTTT

J: TRBJ1-1
V: TRBV30
size: .
D: .
CDR3: CAWSITRQSAFF
DNA: TGTGCCTGGAGTATCACTCGACAGTCGGCTTTCTTT

J: TRBJ2-5
V: TRBV5-5
size: .
D: TRBD2
CDR3: CASSLRSGSVETQYF
DNA: TGTGCCAGCAGCTTGAGGAGCGGGAGTGTGGAGACCCAGTACTTC

J: TRBJ1-2
V: TRBV5-4
size: .
D: .
CDR3: CASSQGEDYGYTF
DNA: TGTGCCAGCAGCCAAGGGGAGGACTATGGCTACACCTTC

J: TRBJ2-7
V: TRBV14
size: .
D: .
CDR3: CASSQVGRGRSYEQYF
DNA: TGTGCCAGCAGCCAAGTGGGGAGAGGGCGGTCCTACGAGCAGTACTTC

J: TRBJ1-3
V: TRBV4-2
size: .
D: .
CDR3: CASREADRSSGNTIYF
DNA: TGTGCCAGCAGAGAGGCTGACAGGAGCTCTGGAAACACCATATATTTT

J: TRBJ2-6
V: TRBV5-4
size: .
D: .
CDR3: CASSPSPSGANVLTF
DNA: TGTGCCAGCAGCCCAAGCCCCTCTGGGGCCAACGTCCTGACTTTC

J: TRBJ2-1
V: TRBV3-1/TRBV3-2
size: .
D: TRBD2
CDR3: CASSQAPSGTSPFF
DNA: TGTGCCAGCAGCCAAGCGCCTAGCGGGACAAGCCCGTTCTTC

J: TRBJ2-7
V: TRBV18
size: .
D: .
CDR3: CASSPLGPGDYEQYF
DNA: TGTGCCAGCTCACCCTTGGGGCCGGGGGATTACGAGCAGTACTTC

J: TRBJ2-5
V: TRBV5-1
size: .
D: TRBD1
CDR3: CASSLGGGQGVETQYF
DNA: TGCGCCAGCAGCTTGGGCGGTGGACAGGGTGTAGAGACCCAGTACTTC

J: TRBJ1-1
V: TRBV25-1
size: .
D: TRBD1
CDR3: CASSDRGSEAFF
DNA: TGTGCCAGCAGTGACAGGGGGTCTGAAGCTTTCTTT

J: TRBJ2-2
V: TRBV19
size: .
D: .
CDR3: CASRKGAGELFF
DNA: TGTGCCAGTAGAAAAGGGGCCGGGGAGCTGTTTTTT

J: TRBJ2-2
V: TRBV18
size: .
D: TRBD2
CDR3: CASSPNPSGSGTGELFF
DNA: TGTGCCAGCTCACCAAACCCTAGCGGGAGTGGAACCGGGGAGCTGTTTTTT

J: TRBJ1-4
V: TRBV6-5
size: .
D: .
CDR3: CASSSFEHRGEKLFF
DNA: TGTGCCAGCAGTTCTTTCGAGCACCGAGGAGAAAAACTGTTTTTT

J: TRBJ2-6
V: TRBV2
size: .
D: .
CDR3: CASKGVSGANVLTF
DNA: TGTGCCAGCAAAGGGGTCTCTGGGGCCAACGTCCTGACTTTC

J: TRBJ1-2
V: TRBV30
size: .
D: .
CDR3: CAWSPSFGGPDVGYTF
DNA: TGTGCCTGGAGCCCGTCCTTCGGAGGGCCTGACGTCGGCTACACCTTC

J: TRBJ2-7
V: TRBV6-5
size: once
D: TRBD2
CDR3: CASSYGTSGGYEQYF
DNA: TGTGCCAGCAGTTACGGGACTAGCGGGGGGTACGAGCAGTACTTC

J: TRBJ2-5
V: TRBV27
size: many
D: .
CDR3: CASSPGTSGETQYF
DNA: TGTGCCAGCAGTCCTGGGACATCTGGAGAGACCCAGTACTTC

J: TRBJ1-6
V: TRBV9
size: .
D: TRBD1
CDR3: CASSVEQGNSPLHF
DNA: TGTGCCAGCAGCGTAGAACAGGGGAATTCACCCCTCCACTTT

J: TRBJ2-3
V: TRBV3-1/TRBV3-2
size: .
D: TRBD2
CDR3: CASSLAGEIDTQYF
DNA: TGTGCCAGCAGCCTAGCGGGAGAAATAGATACGCAGTATTTT

J: TRBJ2-1
V: TRBV2
size: .
D: TRBD2
CDR3: CASSGPMRAGDEQFF
DNA: TGTGCCAGCAGTGGCCCGATGAGAGCGGGAGATGAGCAGTTCTTC

J: TRBJ2-3
V: TRBV28
size: .
D: .
CDR3: CASRSSYGSITQYF
DNA: TGTGCCAGCAGATCCTCTTACGGGAGCATTACGCAGTATTTT

J: TRBJ2-7
V: TRBV19
size: .
D: .
CDR3: CASSYSSLNSYEQYF
DNA: TGTGCCAGTAGTTATAGTAGCCTAAACTCCTACGAGCAGTACTTC

J: TRBJ1-1
V: TRBV10-3
size: .
D: TRBD1
CDR3: CAIKNGGQGNTEAFF
DNA: TGTGCCATCAAGAATGGGGGACAGGGGAACACTGAAGCTTTCTTT

J: TRBJ1-2
V: TRBV5-1
size: .
D: TRBD1
CDR3: CASSLATGGSVGYTF
DNA: TGCGCCAGCAGCTTGGCAACAGGGGGGTCTGTCGGCTACACCTTC

J: TRBJ2-7
V: TRBV5-1
size: .
D: TRBD2
CDR3: CASRGAGGPNEQYF
DNA: TGCGCCAGCAGGGGAGCGGGAGGGCCGAACGAGCAGTACTTC

J: TRBJ1-3
V: TRBV5-1
size: .
D: .
CDR3: CASSLGSGTGNTIYF
DNA: TGCGCCAGCAGCTTGGGGTCAGGGACTGGAAACACCATATATTTT

J: TRBJ2-3
V: TRBV5-1
size: once
D: TRBD1
CDR3: CASSPGQGADTQYF
DNA: TGCGCCAGCAGCCCCGGACAGGGCGCAGATACGCAGTATTTT

J: TRBJ2-7
V: TRBV24-1
size: .
D: .
CDR3: CATSDPSMHEQYF
DNA: TGTGCCACCAGTGATCCCTCTATGCACGAGCAGTACTTC

J: TRBJ1-2
V: TRBV25-1
size: .
D: .
CDR3: CASSPTRRQSIYGYTF
DNA: TGTGCCAGCAGTCCGACACGAAGGCAGTCTATCTATGGCTACACCTTC

J: TRBJ2-1
V: TRBV3-1/TRBV3-2
size: .
D: .
CDR3: CASSSMGRSPTGQFF
DNA: TGTGCCAGCAGCTCAATGGGGAGGTCACCTACAGGGCAGTTCTTC

J: TRBJ2-7
V: TRBV5-5
size: .
D: .
CDR3: CASSLLSSYEQYF
DNA: TGTGCCAGCAGCTTGCTGTCCTCCTACGAGCAGTACTTC

J: TRBJ1-1
V: TRBV12-5
size: once
D: TRBD1
CDR3: CASGLGYRGRTEAFF
DNA: TGTGCTAGTGGTTTGGGGTACAGGGGACGGACTGAAGCTTTCTTT

J: TRBJ2-2
V: TRBV4-1
size: .
D: TRBD1
CDR3: CASSQDKERGHIGTGELFF
DNA: TGCGCCAGCAGCCAAGATAAGGAGAGGGGGCATATTGGGACCGGGGAGCTGTTTTTT

J: TRBJ2-5
V: TRBV18
size: .
D: TRBD1
CDR3: CASSPPTTGQQETQYF
DNA: TGTGCCAGCTCACCACCCACGACAGGGCAACAAGAGACCCAGTACTTC